Listed below are T cell receptor beta chains from one sample, sequenced in a study of blood T cell repertoires in COVID-19. The data were produced by immunoSEQ multiplex PCR, yet TCRdb's version contains in-frame clones alone and is incomplete. The table lists under 150,000 clones, about 79% of them singletons. Sequenced input: peripheral blood. The receptors come from a woman of 80 years or more with active or convalescent COVID-19. CDR3s include the opening cysteine and the closing phenylalanine or tryptophan. The order of the fields is V gene, J gene, clone size, CDR3 protein. Part of the rows lack a size; the others show once, few, many or a class for expanded clones.

v_call: TRBV19; j_call: TRBJ1-4; clone_size: NA; cdr3_aa: CASSMSGQPNEKLFF
v_call: TRBV6-5; j_call: TRBJ2-4; clone_size: NA; cdr3_aa: CASSYPGDRGIDIQYF
v_call: TRBV19; j_call: TRBJ1-1; clone_size: NA; cdr3_aa: CASSPTGRHTEAFF
v_call: TRBV5-4; j_call: TRBJ1-6; clone_size: medium-sized; cdr3_aa: CASSLRAGSNSPLHF
v_call: TRBV11-2; j_call: TRBJ2-1; clone_size: NA; cdr3_aa: CASSLVPLSVQFF
v_call: TRBV2; j_call: TRBJ1-5; clone_size: NA; cdr3_aa: CASSEAGRQPQHF
v_call: TRBV7-2; j_call: TRBJ2-1; clone_size: NA; cdr3_aa: CASSVTTRVEQFF
v_call: TRBV7-7; j_call: TRBJ2-5; clone_size: NA; cdr3_aa: CASSLDSGTQYF
v_call: TRBV19; j_call: TRBJ2-5; clone_size: NA; cdr3_aa: CASSTSSRARAETQYF
v_call: TRBV18; j_call: TRBJ1-2; clone_size: once; cdr3_aa: CASSPKTGVYYGYTF
v_call: TRBV5-4; j_call: TRBJ2-2; clone_size: NA; cdr3_aa: CASSPRWRDTGELFF
v_call: TRBV27; j_call: TRBJ2-1; clone_size: NA; cdr3_aa: CASSSTYNEQFF
v_call: TRBV9; j_call: TRBJ2-3; clone_size: NA; cdr3_aa: CASSVGLAGGPGTQYF
v_call: TRBV5-6; j_call: TRBJ2-5; clone_size: NA; cdr3_aa: CASSTDTSSETQYF
v_call: TRBV19; j_call: TRBJ1-4; clone_size: NA; cdr3_aa: CASSAGTWLEKLFF
v_call: TRBV6-6; j_call: TRBJ2-7; clone_size: NA; cdr3_aa: CASSYTLSKGAGEQYF
v_call: TRBV7-2; j_call: TRBJ1-6; clone_size: NA; cdr3_aa: CASSPGVNSPLHF
v_call: TRBV4-1; j_call: TRBJ1-2; clone_size: NA; cdr3_aa: CASSHPGTGDGYTF
v_call: TRBV5-4; j_call: TRBJ1-2; clone_size: NA; cdr3_aa: CASSPPGTGYGYTF
v_call: TRBV20-1; j_call: TRBJ1-2; clone_size: NA; cdr3_aa: CSASQDSINYGYTF
v_call: TRBV7-9; j_call: TRBJ2-1; clone_size: few; cdr3_aa: CASSTSAGLNNEQFF
v_call: TRBV5-1; j_call: TRBJ2-2; clone_size: NA; cdr3_aa: CASSLAAGGNTGELFF
v_call: TRBV5-1; j_call: TRBJ2-3; clone_size: NA; cdr3_aa: CASSLAGGTDTQYF
v_call: TRBV5-3; j_call: TRBJ1-5; clone_size: NA; cdr3_aa: CARSLFSQSEGAKGSAQPQHF
v_call: TRBV6-6; j_call: TRBJ1-2; clone_size: NA; cdr3_aa: CASSHTRQGKDGYTF
v_call: TRBV7-9; j_call: TRBJ2-1; clone_size: NA; cdr3_aa: CANQGWRESSYNEQFF
v_call: TRBV5-1; j_call: TRBJ2-7; clone_size: NA; cdr3_aa: CASSLAGQGEQYF
v_call: TRBV14; j_call: TRBJ1-2; clone_size: NA; cdr3_aa: CASSQDLGQGPPGYTF